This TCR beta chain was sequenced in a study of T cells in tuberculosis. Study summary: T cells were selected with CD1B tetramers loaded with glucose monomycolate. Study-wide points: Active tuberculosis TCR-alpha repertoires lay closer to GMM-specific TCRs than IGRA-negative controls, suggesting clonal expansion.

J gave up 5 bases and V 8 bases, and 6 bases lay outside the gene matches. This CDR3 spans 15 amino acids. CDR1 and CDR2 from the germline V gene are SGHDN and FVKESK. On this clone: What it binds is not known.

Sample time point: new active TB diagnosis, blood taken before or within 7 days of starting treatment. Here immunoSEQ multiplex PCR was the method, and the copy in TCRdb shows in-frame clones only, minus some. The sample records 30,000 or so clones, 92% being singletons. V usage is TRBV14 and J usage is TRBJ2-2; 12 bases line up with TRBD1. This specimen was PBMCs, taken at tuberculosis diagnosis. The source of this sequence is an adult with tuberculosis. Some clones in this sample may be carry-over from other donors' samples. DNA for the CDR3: TGTGCCAGCGGGACAGGGGGCTGGTGGACCGGGGAGCTGTTTTTT. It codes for CASGTGGWWTGELFF.